These 10 T cell receptor beta chains were sequenced from one sample in a study of human T cells and chemical hapten exposure. TCRdb ran MiXCR on the RACE reads and lists one entry per CDR3 protein. The sample includes some 83,000 distinct CDR3 sequences, roughly a tenth of them seen just once. Time point given: patch test 1, 2 weeks after DPC sensitization. The treatment: therapeutic diphenylcyclopropenone sensitization with weekly scalp DPC. Here the sequenced sample was whole blood, taken in connection with sensitization to the hapten diphenylcyclopropenone (DPC). These receptors all stem from a woman aged 50 to 60 with alopecia areata. Some clones in this sample may be carry-over from other donors' samples.

This clonotype appeared a few times. This chain links TRBV28 with TRBJ2-3; 9 bases fit TRBD2. This CDR3 spans 15 amino acids. Germline V lookup: CDR1 MDHEN, CDR2 SYDVKM. The trim removed 5 bases at V and 3 bases at J, leaving 6 bases unmatched. CDR3 sequence (DNA): TGTGCCAGCAGTATTAATAGCGGGGGTACAGATACGCAGTATTTT. It yields the protein CASSINSGGTDTQYF.

The genes are TRBV28 and TRBJ2-1; possibly TRBD1 for D (5 bases). The CDR3 sequence is 14 residues long. Germline-derived CDR1 and CDR2 are MDHEN and SYDVKM. Trimming shortened V by 6 bases and J by 6 bases, and 15 bases separated the two germline ends. DNA for the CDR3: TGTGCCAGCAGCTTAGGGGTAGTCGGCAATGAGCAGTTCTTC. Protein: CASSLGVVGNEQFF. The full variable domain, rest sourced from reference TRBV28 and TRBJ2-1, is DVKVTQSSRYLVKRTGEKVFLECVQDMDHENMFWYRQDPGLGLRLIYFSYDVKMKEKGDIPEGYSVSREKKERFSLILESASTNQTSMYLCASSLGVVGNEQFFGPGTRLTVL.

This clonotype was observed a few times. The chain joins TRBV30 to TRBJ2-7; perhaps TRBD1 as D (6 bases). The CDR3 has 14 amino acids. CDR1 GTSNPN and CDR2 SVGIG come from the germline V gene (reference sequence). The V gene lost 2 bases and the J gene lost 5 bases, with 16 bases spanning the gap. The CDR3 sequence: CAWSLTFRGHEQYF. Written as DNA, the CDR3 is TGTGCCTGGAGTTTAACTTTCAGGGGCCACGAGCAGTACTTC.

The chain combines TRBV29-1 with TRBJ2-4; TRBD1 might be the D (6 bases). Trimming left V 0 bases short and J 0 bases short, with 15 bases between. The CDR3 contains 17 residues. Germline loops: CDR1 SQVTM, CDR2 ANQGSEA. The CDR3 reads CSVEDPRGKGAKNIQYF. The CDR3 DNA follows: TGCAGCGTTGAAGATCCCAGGGGTAAGGGAGCCAAAAACATTCAGTACTTC. The whole variable domain, filled in from reference TRBV29-1 and TRBJ2-4, reads SAVISQKPSRDICQRGTSLTIQCQVDSQVTMMFWYRQQPGQSLTLIATANQGSEATYESGFVIDKFPISRPNLTFSTLTVSNMSPEDSSIYLCSVEDPRGKGAKNIQYFGAGTRLSVL.

This clonotype turned up a few times. The J gene is TRBJ1-2, the V gene TRBV18, with D uncertain. Trimming left V 4 bases short and J 3 bases short, with 9 bases between. Germline-derived CDR1 and CDR2 are KGHSH and LQKENI. This CDR3 has 13 residues. This chain's CDR3 is CASSHQTDYGYTF. The DNA of the CDR3 is TGTGCCAGCTCACACCAAACGGACTATGGCTACACCTTC.

Note on this clonotype: With a much larger clone just one base away, this may be a read error. V gene TRBV7-9 combines with J gene TRBJ1-5; D may be TRBD1 (5 bases). Germline V gives CDR1 SEHNR, CDR2 FQNEAQ (reference sequence). This CDR3 spans 14 amino acids. The CDR3 coding sequence is TGTGCCAGCAGCTTATGGGGGGAGGATCAGCCCCAGCGTTTT. As protein: CASSLWGEDQPQRF.

The CDR3 region has the DNA TGTGCCAGCAGCGCCCCCGAGGGGGGGCACACCGGGGAGCTGTTTTTT. It yields the protein CASSAPEGGHTGELFF. J is TRBJ2-2 and V is TRBV9; TRBD2 is a possible D gene (7 bases). From germline, CDR1 is SGDLS and CDR2 YYNGEE. Trimming removed 3 bases from V and 3 bases from J, with 15 bases in between. The CDR3 sequence is 16 residues long.

This clonotype was recorded a few times. This rearrangement joins TRBV28 to TRBJ2-1; TRBD2 matches at 10 bases. This CDR3 is built from 12 residues. The V segment lost 6 bases and the J segment 15 bases; nucleotides outside the gene matches: 8. Germline V gives CDR1 MDHEN, CDR2 SYDVKM. The CDR3 DNA reads TGTGCCAGCAGCTTAGCGGGAGGTCCTTGGTTCTTC. Translating gives CASSLAGGPWFF.

This clonotype was recorded at least ten times. This chain joins TRBV12-3 or TRBV12-4 and TRBJ1-5; 7 bases are shared with TRBD1. The CDR3 spans 14 residues. J was trimmed by 3 bases and V by 6 bases; bases with no gene match: 5. The CDR3: CASSHRGHNQPQHF. The CDR3, as DNA: TGTGCCAGCAGCCACAGGGGCCACAATCAGCCCCAGCATTTT.

This clonotype was seen ten or more times. The chain is built from TRBV28 and TRBJ2-1; possible D gene TRBD1, 7 bases. The germline gives CDR1 MDHEN, CDR2 SYDVKM. V shed 7 bases and J shed 0 bases, with 16 bases lying between them. CDR3 length: 16 amino acids. CDR3 coding DNA: TGTGCCAGCAAAGGCCTCCAGGGGGGCTCCTACAATGAGCAGTTCTTC. Protein: CASKGLQGGSYNEQFF.